Presented here are 28 T cell receptor beta chains from one specimen sequenced in a study of T cell clusters in autoimmune cytopenias. One tube held mixed TRB-A and TRB-B primer pools for touch-down PCR. Using the multiplex PCR reads, TCRdb records one entry per CDR3 protein without DNA. The sample has about 5,000 distinct CDR3 sequences, and its top ten clones hold over 25%. Each sample's input was around 250 ng genomic DNA, 35,000 to 40,000 genome equivalents. This sample was also put to use in a study of T cell repertoires in aging, cancer and after chemotherapy.

Sequenced sample: peripheral blood. These receptors came from a human donor in good health.

This chain uses TRBV6-5 with TRBJ1-1; the D call from TCRdb, TRBD1, cannot be confirmed without DNA. The CDR3 is 16 amino acids. CDR1 and CDR2 from the germline V gene are MNHEY and SVGAGI. CDR3 amino acids: CASGDPWAGSNTEAFF.

V gene TRBV28 combines with J gene TRBJ1-5. CDR1 MDHEN and CDR2 SYDVKM come from the germline V gene. This CDR3 region has 16 residues. CDR3 protein: CASSPHRGISQQPQHF. Variable domain in full (rest from reference TRBV28 and TRBJ1-5): DVKVTQSSRYLVKRTGEKVFLECVQDMDHENMFWYRQDPGLGLRLIYFSYDVKMKEKGDIPEGYSVSREKKERFSLILESASTNQTSMYLCASSPHRGISQQPQHFGDGTRLSIL.

This clonotype is medium-sized by frequency. The chain links TRBV30 to TRBJ1-5. In germline, CDR1 is GTSNPN, CDR2 SVGIG (reference sequence). The CDR3 runs to 13 residues. CDR3 sequence reads: CAWSGGSNQPQHF.

By frequency, this clonotype registers medium-sized. V is TRBV6-6 and J is TRBJ2-7; TCRdb's assignment of TRBD1 cannot be checked, as there is no DNA. There are 18 residues in the CDR3. The germline V gene has CDR1 MNHNY and CDR2 SVGAGI (reference sequence). The CDR3 sequence is CASSRYAIWDRPSYEQYF.

V gene TRBV27 combines with J gene TRBJ2-1; TCRdb proposes TRBD2, but this gene call is untestable without DNA. This CDR3 comprises 19 residues. CDR1 is MNHEY and CDR2 is SMNVEV in the germline V gene (reference sequence). CDR3: CASSLYQGLAGGQYNEQFF.

This chain uses TRBV5-1 with TRBJ2-5. Looked up from germline, CDR1 is SGHRS and CDR2 is YFSETQ. The CDR3 is made up of 14 amino acids. Here the CDR3 reads CASSLGNHQETQYF.

The J gene is TRBJ2-3, the V gene TRBV5-1; TCRdb's D call of TRBD1 is untestable without DNA. The CDR3 has 13 amino acids. CDR1 and CDR2 (germline): SGHRS, YFSETQ. Here the CDR3 reads CASSSPEYGTQYF. Variable domain in full (rest from reference TRBV5-1 and TRBJ2-3): KAGVTQTPRYLIKTRGQQVTLSCSPISGHRSVSWYQQTPGQGLQFLFEYFSETQRNKGNFPGRFSGRQFSNSRSEMNVSTLELGDSALYLCASSSPEYGTQYFGPGTRLTVL.

The CDR3 loop reads CASSKVGRKPRGIYTDTQYF. V usage is TRBV21-1 and J usage is TRBJ2-3; the TCRdb D gene call, TRBD1, has no DNA to confirm it. TRBV21-1 is deemed a pseudogene. The CDR3 is 20 amino acids.

This clonotype is called medium-sized based on its frequency. The rearrangement links TRBV19 to TRBJ2-3; TCRdb lists TRBD2, though no DNA is available to test this call. The CDR3 length is 15 residues. The germline CDR1 and CDR2 sequences are LNHDA and SQIVND (reference sequence). This CDR3 reads CASSGTSGYTDTQYF.

Its frequency marks this clonotype as medium-sized. The chain carries TRBV18 and TRBJ2-3; TCRdb selects TRBD1, and the lack of DNA leaves this call unchecked. The CDR3 consists of 15 residues. Germline V lookup: CDR1 KGHSH, CDR2 LQKENI. The CDR3 sequence is CASSESVGVQDTQYF.

V and J are TRBV6-1 and TRBJ1-6; TCRdb returns TRBD1, unconfirmable since there is no DNA. This CDR3 contains 15 residues. Germline CDR1 MNHNS, CDR2 SASEGT. The CDR3 is CASSDRGSGNSPLHF.

By frequency, this clonotype is medium-sized (0.01 to 0.1%). The rearrangement joins TRBV11-1 to TRBJ2-2; without DNA, the TCRdb call of TRBD2 cannot be checked. This CDR3 region has 15 residues. Germline CDR1 SGHAT, CDR2 FQDESV (reference sequence). CDR3 region: CASESRGAGTGELFF.

The V and J genes are TRBV6-5 and TRBJ2-4; TCRdb names TRBD2, which stays unverified in the absence of DNA. Germline-derived CDR1 and CDR2 are MNHEY and SVGAGI. The CDR3 is made up of 18 amino acids. CDR3 region: CASSYVGGSGGPENIQYF.

Judged by frequency, this clonotype is medium-sized. The chain is built from TRBV5-4 and TRBJ2-3. CDR1 SGHNT and CDR2 YYREEE come from the germline V gene (reference sequence). The CDR3 contains 13 residues. The CDR3 spells CASSLWGTDTQYF.

This chain uses TRBV6-4 with TRBJ1-1. The CDR3 loop spans 14 amino acids. Germline-derived CDR1 and CDR2 are MRHNA and SNTAGT. The CDR3 reads CASSRGGSGTEAFF.

The chain employs TRBV11-3 and TRBJ2-1; absent DNA, TCRdb's TRBD2 call cannot be checked. Germline CDR1 and CDR2: SGHNT and YENEEA. CDR3 length: 17 amino acids. CDR3 residues: CASSFSGTSGGAYEQFF.

By frequency, this clonotype registers medium-sized. The chain's CDR3 is CALEGNTEAFF. The chain couples TRBV30 to TRBJ1-1. CDR3 length: 11 amino acids. The germline gives CDR1 GTSNPN, CDR2 SVGIG (reference sequence).

This clonotype registers medium-sized (0.01 to 0.1%) by frequency. The chain carries TRBV10-3 and TRBJ1-2. CDR3 size: 12 residues. CDR1 and CDR2 (germline): ENHRY, SYGVKD. The CDR3 region is CAISEVTYGYTF.

V is TRBV27 and J is TRBJ1-2. The CDR3 is 14 amino acids. Germline-derived CDR1 and CDR2 are MNHEY and SMNVEV (reference sequence). The chain's CDR3 is CASSLSWVGDGYTF.

The chain links TRBV24-1 to TRBJ2-3; the D call from TCRdb, TRBD1, cannot be confirmed without DNA. Germline V gene lookup returns CDR1 KGHDR and CDR2 SFDVKD. This CDR3 is 16 amino acids long. This chain's CDR3 is CATSDFGRGVTDTQYF.

CDR3 region: CASSFLAGVFNEQFF. The chain joins TRBV7-9 to TRBJ2-1; TCRdb picks TRBD2, but there is no DNA to check that call. Germline assignment: CDR1 SEHNR and CDR2 FQNEAQ (reference sequence). There are 15 residues in the CDR3.

The chain links TRBV6-4 to TRBJ2-3; TCRdb proposes TRBD2, but this gene call is untestable without DNA. CDR1 and CDR2 (germline): MRHNA, SNTAGT. The CDR3 totals 13 residues. The chain's CDR3 is CASSSGGADTQYF.

V and J are TRBV10-3 and TRBJ2-3; TCRdb picks TRBD2, but there is no DNA to check that call. The CDR3 is 15 residues long. CDR1 and CDR2 (germline): ENHRY, SYGVKD. The chain's CDR3 is CASSEELAGTDTQYF.

This rearrangement joins TRBV10-3 to TRBJ1-2; the D gene TCRdb calls, TRBD1, cannot be checked with no DNA. The CDR3 loop spans 13 amino acids. Germline V gene sequence: CDR1 ENHRY, CDR2 SYGVKD. The CDR3 loop reads CAISWTGRDGYTF.

V gene TRBV20-1 combines with J gene TRBJ1-6; TCRdb names TRBD1, which stays unverified in the absence of DNA. The CDR3 length is 11 residues. Germline V CDR1 and CDR2: DFQATT, SNEGSKA (reference sequence). The CDR3 is CSASLQGPLHF.

The rearrangement links TRBV18 to TRBJ1-1; the D gene TCRdb calls, TRBD1, cannot be checked with no DNA. The germline CDR1 and CDR2 sequences are KGHSH and LQKENI. The CDR3 runs 16 residues. The CDR3 region is CASSPLPQGVVTEAFF.

The chain links TRBV20-1 to TRBJ1-3. Germline V lookup: CDR1 DFQATT, CDR2 SNEGSKA (reference sequence). This CDR3 region has 14 residues. The CDR3 reads CSASNLLTGNTIYF.

Judged by frequency, this clonotype is medium-sized. The V and J genes are TRBV7-2 and TRBJ1-4; TCRdb reports TRBD1, a call that lacks DNA to check it against. The CDR3 loop spans 14 amino acids. Germline V gene sequence: CDR1 SGHTA, CDR2 FQGNSA. CDR3 region: CASSLGANDEKLFF.